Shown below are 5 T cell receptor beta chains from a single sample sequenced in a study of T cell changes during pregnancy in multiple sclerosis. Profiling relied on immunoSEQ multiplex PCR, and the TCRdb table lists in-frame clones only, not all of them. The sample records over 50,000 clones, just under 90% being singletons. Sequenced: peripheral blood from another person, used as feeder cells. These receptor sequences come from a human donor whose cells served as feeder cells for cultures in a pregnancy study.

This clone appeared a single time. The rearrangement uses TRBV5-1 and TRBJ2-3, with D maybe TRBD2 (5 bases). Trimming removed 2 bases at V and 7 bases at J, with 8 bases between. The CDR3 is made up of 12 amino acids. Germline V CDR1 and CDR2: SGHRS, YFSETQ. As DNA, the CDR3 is TGCGCCAGCAGCTTCGACGGGAATACGCAGTATTTT. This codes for CASSFDGNTQYF.

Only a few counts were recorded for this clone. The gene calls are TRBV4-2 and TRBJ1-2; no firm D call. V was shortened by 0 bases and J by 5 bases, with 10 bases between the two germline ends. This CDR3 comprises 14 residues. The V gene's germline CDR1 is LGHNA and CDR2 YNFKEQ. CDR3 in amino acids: CASSQDMAGYGYTF. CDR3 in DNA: TGTGCCAGCAGCCAAGATATGGCAGGTTATGGCTACACCTTC.

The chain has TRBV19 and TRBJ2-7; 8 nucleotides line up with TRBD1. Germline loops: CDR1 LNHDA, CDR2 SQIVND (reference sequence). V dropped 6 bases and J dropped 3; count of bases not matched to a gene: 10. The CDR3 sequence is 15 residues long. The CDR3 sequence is CASRDGQGGNYEQYF. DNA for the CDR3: TGTGCCAGTAGGGACGGACAGGGAGGAAACTACGAGCAGTACTTC.

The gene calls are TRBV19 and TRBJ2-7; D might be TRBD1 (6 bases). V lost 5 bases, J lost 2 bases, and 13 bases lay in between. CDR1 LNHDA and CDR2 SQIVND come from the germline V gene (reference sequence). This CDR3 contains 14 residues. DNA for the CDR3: TGTGCCAGTAGTCTCGGACAGAGCACCTACGAGCAGTACTTC. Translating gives CASSLGQSTYEQYF.

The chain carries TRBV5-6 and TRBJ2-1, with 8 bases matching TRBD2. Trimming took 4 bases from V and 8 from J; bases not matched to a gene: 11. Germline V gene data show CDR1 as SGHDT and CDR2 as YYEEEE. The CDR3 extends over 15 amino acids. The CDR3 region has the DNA TGTGCCAGCAGCCAGACTAGCGAGATCTTGGATGAGCAGTTCTTC. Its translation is CASSQTSEILDEQFF. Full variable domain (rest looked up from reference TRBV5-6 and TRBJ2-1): DAGVTQSPTHLIKTRGQQVTLRCSPKSGHDTVSWYQQALGQGPQFIFQYYEEEERQRGNFPDRFSGHQFPNYSSELNVNALLLGDSALYLCASSQTSEILDEQFFGPGTRLTVL.